This T cell receptor beta chain stems from a study of immune evolution from preneoplasia to lung adenocarcinoma. In germline, CDR1 is SGHRS, CDR2 YFSETQ. The CDR3 length is 15 residues. Trimming removed 1 base at V and 1 base at J, with 10 bases between. Two lung cancer pathologists independently confirmed each histologic diagnosis. Measured with immunoSEQ multiplex PCR; TCRdb has only the in-frame clones, and not every one. The table records over 9,000 clones, roughly 77% of them present only once. The sample was FFPE minimally invasive lung adenocarcinoma tissue. The receptor was isolated from a donor older than 65 with lung adenocarcinoma. V and J are TRBV5-1 and TRBJ2-3; maybe TRBD2 (6 bases). The CDR3 sequence is CASSLRGDGTDTQYF. CDR3 DNA: TGCGCCAGCAGCTTGCGCGGGGATGGCACAGATACGCAGTATTTT.